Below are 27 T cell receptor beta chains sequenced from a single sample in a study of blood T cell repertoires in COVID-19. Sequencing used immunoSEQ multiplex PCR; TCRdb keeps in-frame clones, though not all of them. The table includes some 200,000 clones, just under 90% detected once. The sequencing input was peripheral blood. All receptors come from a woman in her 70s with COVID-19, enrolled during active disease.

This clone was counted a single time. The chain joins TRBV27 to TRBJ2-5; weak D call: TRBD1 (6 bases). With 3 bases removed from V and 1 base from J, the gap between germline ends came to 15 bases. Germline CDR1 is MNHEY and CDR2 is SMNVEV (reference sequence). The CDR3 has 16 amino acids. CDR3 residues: CASSLLFQGTQETQYF. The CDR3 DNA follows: TGTGCCAGCAGTTTGCTTTTCCAGGGGACCCAAGAGACCCAGTACTTC.

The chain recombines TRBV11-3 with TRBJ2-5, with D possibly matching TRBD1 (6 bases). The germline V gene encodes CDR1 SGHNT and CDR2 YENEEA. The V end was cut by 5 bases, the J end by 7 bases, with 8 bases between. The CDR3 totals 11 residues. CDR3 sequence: CASSQQGTQYF. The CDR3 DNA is TGTGCCAGCAGCCAACAGGGGACCCAGTACTTC. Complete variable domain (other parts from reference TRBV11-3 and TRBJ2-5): EAGVVQSPRYKIIEKKQPVAFWCNPISGHNTLYWYLQNLGQGPELLIRYENEEAVDDSQLPKDRFSAERLKGVDSTLKIQPAELGDSAVYLCASSQQGTQYFGPGTRLLVL.

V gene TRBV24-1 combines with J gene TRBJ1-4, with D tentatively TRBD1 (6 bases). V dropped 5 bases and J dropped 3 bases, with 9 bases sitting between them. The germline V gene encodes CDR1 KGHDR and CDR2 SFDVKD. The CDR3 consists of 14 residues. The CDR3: CATSAGVANEKLFF. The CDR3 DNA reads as TGTGCCACCAGTGCAGGGGTCGCTAATGAAAAACTGTTTTTT.

CDR3 amino acids: CASSNRESNQPQHF. DNA of the CDR3: TGTGCCAGCAGCAACAGGGAGAGCAATCAGCCCCAGCATTTT. The chain carries TRBV5-4 and TRBJ1-5, with D possibly matching TRBD1 (6 bases). Germline CDR1 and CDR2: SGHNT and YYREEE (reference sequence). The CDR3 totals 14 residues. V shed 4 bases and J shed 1 base, with 9 bases lying between them. The full variable domain, completed using reference TRBV5-4 and TRBJ1-5, is ETGVTQSPTHLIKTRGQQVTLRCSSQSGHNTVSWYQQALGQGPQFIFQYYREEENGRGNFPPRFSGLQFPNYSSELNVNALELDDSALYLCASSNRESNQPQHFGDGTRLSIL.

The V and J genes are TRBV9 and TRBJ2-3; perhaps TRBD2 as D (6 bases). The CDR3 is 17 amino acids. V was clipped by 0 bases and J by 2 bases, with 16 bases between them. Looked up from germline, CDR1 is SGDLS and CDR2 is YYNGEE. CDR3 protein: CASSVEAGDFFTDTQYF. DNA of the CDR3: TGTGCCAGCAGCGTAGAGGCCGGGGACTTCTTCACAGATACGCAGTATTTT.

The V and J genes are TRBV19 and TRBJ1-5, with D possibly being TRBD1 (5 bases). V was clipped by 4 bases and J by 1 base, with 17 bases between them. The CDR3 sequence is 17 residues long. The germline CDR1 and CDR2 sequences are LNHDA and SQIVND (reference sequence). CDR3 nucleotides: TGTGCCAGTAGTACGGAATCGGGGGACCCGAGCAATCAGCCCCAGCATTTT. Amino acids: CASSTESGDPSNQPQHF.

The CDR3 sequence is CASRTSGRHEQYF. Here the CDR3 DNA reads TGTGCCAGCAGGACTAGCGGGAGACACGAGCAGTACTTC. The V and J genes are TRBV12-3 or TRBV12-4 and TRBJ2-7, with 12 bases identical to TRBD2. With V trimmed by 6 bases and J by 5 bases, 2 bases remained unmatched. The CDR3 has 13 residues.

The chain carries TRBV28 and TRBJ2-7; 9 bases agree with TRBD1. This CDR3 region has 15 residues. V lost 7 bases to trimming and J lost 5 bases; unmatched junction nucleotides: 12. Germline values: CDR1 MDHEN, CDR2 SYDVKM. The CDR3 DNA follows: TGTGCCAGCAAGTCGGGACAGGGTCAGAGGAACGAGCAGTACTTC. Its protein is CASKSGQGQRNEQYF.

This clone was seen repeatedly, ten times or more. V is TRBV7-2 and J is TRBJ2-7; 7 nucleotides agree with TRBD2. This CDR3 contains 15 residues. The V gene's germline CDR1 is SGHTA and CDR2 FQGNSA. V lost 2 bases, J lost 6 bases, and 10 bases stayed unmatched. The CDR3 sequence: CASSLTGGSTGEQYF. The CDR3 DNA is TGTGCCAGCAGCTTAACAGGCGGGAGCACGGGCGAGCAGTACTTC.

CDR3: CASRKGPGVNEQYF. DNA for the CDR3: TGTGCCAGCAGGAAGGGACCAGGGGTTAACGAGCAGTACTTC. The J gene is TRBJ2-7, the V gene TRBV27; possible D gene TRBD1, 6 bases. CDR3 size: 14 residues. V was shortened by 6 bases and J by 5 bases, with 17 bases between the two germline ends. Germline CDR1 reads MNHEY; CDR2 reads SMNVEV (reference sequence).

The CDR3 DNA sequence: TGTGCCAGCAGCAAATGGCGCGCTAGCGCGGTCTCCTACAATGAGCAGTTCTTC. Amino acid sequence: CASSKWRASAVSYNEQFF. The genes are TRBV21-1 and TRBJ2-1; TRBD2 is the table's D call, not checked against the DNA. TRBV21-1 is given as a pseudogene. The CDR3 length is 18 residues.

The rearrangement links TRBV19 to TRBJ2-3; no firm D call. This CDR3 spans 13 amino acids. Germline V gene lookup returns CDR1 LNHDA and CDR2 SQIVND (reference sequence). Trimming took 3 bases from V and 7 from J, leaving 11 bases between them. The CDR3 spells CASSMESWYTQYF. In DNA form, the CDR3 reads TGTGCCAGTAGTATGGAGTCTTGGTATACGCAGTATTTT. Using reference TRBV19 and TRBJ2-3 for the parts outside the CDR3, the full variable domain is DGGITQSPKYLFRKEGQNVTLSCEQNLNHDAMYWYRQDPGQGLRLIYYSQIVNDFQKGDIAEGYSVSREKKESFPLTVTSAQKNPTAFYLCASSMESWYTQYFGPGTRLTVL.

The CDR3 region is CASSQEKGLAGEVDEQYF. The DNA of the CDR3 is TGTGCCAGCAGCCAAGAGAAGGGACTAGCGGGAGAGGTCGACGAGCAGTACTTC. The chain employs TRBV4-2 and TRBJ2-7; 14 positions match TRBD2. This CDR3 spans 18 amino acids. The trim removed 0 bases at V and 5 bases at J, leaving 9 bases unmatched. Germline assignment: CDR1 LGHNA and CDR2 YNFKEQ.

CDR3 DNA sequence: TGTGCCACCAGCAGAGATTGGAGGTTTGAGGAAAAACTGTTTTTT. Translation gives CATSRDWRFEEKLFF. The V gene is TRBV15, the J gene TRBJ1-4; no reliable D call. Germline CDR1 and CDR2: LNHNV and YYDKDF (reference sequence). The CDR3 covers 15 residues. Trimming removed 0 bases at V and 8 bases at J, with 13 bases between.

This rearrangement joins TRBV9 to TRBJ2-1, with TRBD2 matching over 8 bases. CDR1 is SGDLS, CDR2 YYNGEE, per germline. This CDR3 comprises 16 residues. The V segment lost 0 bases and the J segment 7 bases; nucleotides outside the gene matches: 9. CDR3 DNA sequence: TGTGCCAGCAGCGTAGCAGGAGCGGGAGCTAGGAATGAGCAGTTCTTC. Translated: CASSVAGAGARNEQFF. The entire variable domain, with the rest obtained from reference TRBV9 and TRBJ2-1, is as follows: DSGVTQTPKHLITATGQRVTLRCSPRSGDLSVYWYQQSLDQGLQFLIQYYNGEERAKGNILERFSAQQFPDLHSELNLSSLELGDSALYFCASSVAGAGARNEQFFGPGTRLTVL.

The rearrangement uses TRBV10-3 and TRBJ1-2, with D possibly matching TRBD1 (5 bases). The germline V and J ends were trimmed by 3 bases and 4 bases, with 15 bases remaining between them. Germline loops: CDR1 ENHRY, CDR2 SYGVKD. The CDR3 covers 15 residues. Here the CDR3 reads CAISDQGRLSYGYTF. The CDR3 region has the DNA TGTGCCATCAGTGATCAGGGAAGGTTAAGCTATGGCTACACCTTC.

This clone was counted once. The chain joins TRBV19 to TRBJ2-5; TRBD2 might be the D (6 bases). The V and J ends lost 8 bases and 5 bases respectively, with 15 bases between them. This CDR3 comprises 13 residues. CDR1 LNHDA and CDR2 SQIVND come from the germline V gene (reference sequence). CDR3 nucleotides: TGTGCCAGTGGAGGGCTAGATAGGGAGACCCAGTACTTC. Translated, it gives CASGGLDRETQYF. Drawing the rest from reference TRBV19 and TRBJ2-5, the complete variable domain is DGGITQSPKYLFRKEGQNVTLSCEQNLNHDAMYWYRQDPGQGLRLIYYSQIVNDFQKGDIAEGYSVSREKKESFPLTVTSAQKNPTAFYLCASGGLDRETQYFGPGTRLLVL.

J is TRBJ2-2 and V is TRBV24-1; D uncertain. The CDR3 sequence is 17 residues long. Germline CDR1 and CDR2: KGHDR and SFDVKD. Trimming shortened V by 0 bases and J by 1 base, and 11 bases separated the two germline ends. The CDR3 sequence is CATSDLLSAGNTGELFF. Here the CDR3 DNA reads TGTGCCACCAGTGATTTGTTGTCGGCAGGGAACACCGGGGAGCTGTTTTTT.

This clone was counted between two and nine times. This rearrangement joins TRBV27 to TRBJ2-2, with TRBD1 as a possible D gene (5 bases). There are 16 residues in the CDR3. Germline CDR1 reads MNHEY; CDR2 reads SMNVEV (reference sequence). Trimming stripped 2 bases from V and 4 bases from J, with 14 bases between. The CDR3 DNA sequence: TGTGCCAGCAGTTTAAACAGGCTTGTGGGCACCGGGGAGCTGTTTTTT. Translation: CASSLNRLVGTGELFF.

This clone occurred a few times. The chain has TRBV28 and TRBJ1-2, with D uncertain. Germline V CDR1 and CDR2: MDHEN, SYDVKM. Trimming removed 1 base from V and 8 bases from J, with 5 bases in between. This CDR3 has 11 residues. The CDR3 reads CASSLYQGYTF. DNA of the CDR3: TGTGCCAGCAGTTTATATCAGGGCTACACCTTC.

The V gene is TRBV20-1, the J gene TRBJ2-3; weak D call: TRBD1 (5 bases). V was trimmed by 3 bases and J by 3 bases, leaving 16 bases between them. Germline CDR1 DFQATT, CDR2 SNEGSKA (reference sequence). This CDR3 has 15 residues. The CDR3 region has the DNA TGCAGTGCTAGTTTGGCCAGGGAAGTAACAGATACGCAGTATTTT. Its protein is CSASLAREVTDTQYF.

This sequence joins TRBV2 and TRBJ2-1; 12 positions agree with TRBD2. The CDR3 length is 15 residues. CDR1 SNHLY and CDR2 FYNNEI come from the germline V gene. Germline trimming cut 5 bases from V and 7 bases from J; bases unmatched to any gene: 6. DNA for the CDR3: TGTGCCAGCAGTCAGACTAGCGGGAGATCGAATGAGCAGTTCTTC. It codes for CASSQTSGRSNEQFF.

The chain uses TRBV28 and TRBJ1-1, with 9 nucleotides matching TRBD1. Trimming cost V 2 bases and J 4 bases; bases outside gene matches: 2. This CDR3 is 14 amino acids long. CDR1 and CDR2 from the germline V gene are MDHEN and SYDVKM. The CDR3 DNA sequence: TGTGCCAGCAGTTTAGGGACAGGGACCACTGAAGCTTTCTTT. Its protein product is CASSLGTGTTEAFF.

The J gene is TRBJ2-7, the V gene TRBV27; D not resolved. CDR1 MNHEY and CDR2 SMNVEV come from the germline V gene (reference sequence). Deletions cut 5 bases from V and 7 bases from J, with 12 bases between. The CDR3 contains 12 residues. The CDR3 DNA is TGTGCCAGCAGTCCGAATCACGGGGAGCAGTACTTC. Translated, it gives CASSPNHGEQYF.

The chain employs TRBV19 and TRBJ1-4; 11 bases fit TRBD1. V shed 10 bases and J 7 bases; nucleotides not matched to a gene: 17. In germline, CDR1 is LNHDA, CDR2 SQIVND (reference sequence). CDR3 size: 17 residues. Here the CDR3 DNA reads TGTGCCACCCAAAACCGGGACAGGGGGTCCTCGGGTGAAAAACTGTTTTTT. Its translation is CATQNRDRGSSGEKLFF.

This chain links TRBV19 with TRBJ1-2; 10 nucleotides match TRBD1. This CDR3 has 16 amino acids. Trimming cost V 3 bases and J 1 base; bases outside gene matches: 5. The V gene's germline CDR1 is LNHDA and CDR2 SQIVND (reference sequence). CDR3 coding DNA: TGTGCCAGTAGTATTGACAGGGGGCATTTTAACTATGGCTACACCTTC. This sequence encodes CASSIDRGHFNYGYTF.

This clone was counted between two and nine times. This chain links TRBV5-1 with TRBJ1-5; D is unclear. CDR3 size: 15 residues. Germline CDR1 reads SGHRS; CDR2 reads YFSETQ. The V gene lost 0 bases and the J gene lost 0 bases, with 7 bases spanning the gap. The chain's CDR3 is CASSLDITSNQPQHF. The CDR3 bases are TGCGCCAGCAGCTTGGACATCACTAGCAATCAGCCCCAGCATTTT.